This is a list of T cell receptor beta chains from one sample in a study of shared clonotypes between healthy human individuals. Here immunoSEQ multiplex PCR was the method, and the copy in TCRdb shows in-frame clones only, minus some. The profile shows fewer than 700,000 clones, 85% to 95% of them singletons. The sample was naive CD8+ T cells sorted from blood. The receptors stem from a woman between 25 and 40 years old in good health. CDR3s include the opening cysteine and the closing phenylalanine or tryptophan. Each record gives: CDR3 protein, CDR3 DNA, D gene, J gene, V gene, clone size, CDR3 length. D genes are given only for firm matches. A clone size is listed for some rows: how often the clone was seen (once, few, many), or a class if it is expanded.

CASSLAPQGNSYEQYF	TGTGCCAGCAGCTTAGCGCCACAGGGCAATTCCTACGAGCAGTACTTC	.	TRBJ2-7	TRBV7-9	.	16
CASSTPQETQYF	TGTGCCAGCAGCACGCCTCAGGAGACCCAGTACTTC	.	TRBJ2-5	TRBV11-2	.	12
CASSVGYNVETQYF	TGTGCCAGCAGTGTAGGGTACAACGTGGAGACCCAGTACTTC	.	TRBJ2-5	TRBV2	.	14
CASSLIGELFF	TGTGCCAGCAGCTTGATAGGGGAGCTGTTTTTT	.	TRBJ2-2	TRBV11-2	.	11
CASSSDRGLEGYGYTF	TGTGCCAGCAGCTCCGACCGGGGCCTCGAAGGGTATGGCTACACCTTC	.	TRBJ1-2	TRBV7-9	.	16
CASRSVGGPTAEAFF	TGCGCCAGCAGATCAGTAGGGGGCCCGACGGCTGAAGCTTTCTTT	TRBD1	TRBJ1-1	TRBV5-1	.	15
CASSPLQGNTGELFF	TGTGCCAGTAGTCCCCTCCAGGGGAACACCGGGGAGCTGTTTTTT	.	TRBJ2-2	TRBV19	.	15
CASSLGETRLGTDTQYF	TGTGCCAGCAGCTTGGGGGAAACACGGTTAGGTACAGATACGCAGTATTTT	.	TRBJ2-3	TRBV7-9	.	17
CASSPKVQGARGNEKLFF	TGCGCCAGCAGCCCTAAGGTCCAGGGGGCGCGGGGTAATGAAAAACTGTTTTTT	TRBD1	TRBJ1-4	TRBV4-1	.	18
CASSPHQSSGAQETQYF	TGTGCCAGCAGCCCGCACCAGTCCAGCGGGGCACAAGAGACCCAGTACTTC	TRBD2	TRBJ2-5	TRBV4-2	.	17
CASSLRLREGTDTQYF	TGTGCCAGCAGCTTAAGATTGCGGGAGGGAACAGATACGCAGTATTTT	TRBD2	TRBJ2-3	TRBV13	.	16
CASSDLAGNNEQFF	TGCGCCAGCAGTGATCTAGCGGGAAACAATGAGCAGTTCTTC	TRBD2	TRBJ2-1	TRBV10-1	.	14
CASSPRTGLDEQFF	TGTGCCAGCAGTCCAAGGACAGGGCTCGATGAGCAGTTCTTC	TRBD1	TRBJ2-1	TRBV28	.	14
CASSQDRGSGSPLHF	TGTGCCAGCAGCCAGGACAGGGGCTCAGGATCACCCCTCCACTTT	TRBD1	TRBJ1-6	TRBV5-4	.	15
CASSSGLAGGPLETQYF	TGTGCCAGCAGCTCCGGACTAGCGGGAGGGCCTCTTGAGACCCAGTACTTC	TRBD2	TRBJ2-5	TRBV5-8	.	17
CASSSWTSRSPAYYEQYF	TGTGCCAGCAGTTCATGGACTAGCAGGAGCCCGGCTTACTACGAGCAGTACTTC	TRBD2	TRBJ2-7	TRBV28	.	18
CASSLVRDFPYEQYF	TGTGCCAGCAGCTTAGTTCGGGACTTCCCCTACGAGCAGTACTTC	.	TRBJ2-7	TRBV11-2	.	15
CATSRGYITGDTEAFF	TGTGCCACCAGCAGAGGCTATATTACAGGGGACACTGAAGCTTTCTTT	TRBD1	TRBJ1-1	TRBV15	few	16
CASSKDGEQYF	TGTGCCAGCAGCAAAGATGGCGAGCAGTACTTC	.	TRBJ2-7	TRBV21-1	.	11
CASIPTQGEGTEAFF	TGTGCCAGTATTCCAACGCAGGGGGAAGGAACTGAAGCTTTCTTT	TRBD1	TRBJ1-1	TRBV19	.	15
CASSLRRQGNYGYTF	TGTGCCAGCAGCCTCCGAAGACAGGGAAACTATGGCTACACCTTC	TRBD1	TRBJ1-2	TRBV27	.	15
CASSVAASGQGEKLFF	TGTGCCAGCAGCGTGGCGGCGTCCGGACAGGGAGAAAAACTGTTTTTT	TRBD1	TRBJ1-4	TRBV9	.	16
CASSSPHLVNEQFF	TGTGCCAGCAGCTCACCACATCTCGTCAATGAGCAGTTCTTC	.	TRBJ2-1	TRBV7-9	.	14
CATSIRVGVIYEQYF	TGTGCCACCAGCATCCGGGTCGGGGTCATCTACGAGCAGTACTTC	.	TRBJ2-7	TRBV15	once	15